The 20 T cell receptor beta chains presented below share a single source sample, sequenced in a study of T cells in Graves' hyperthyroidism and ophthalmopathy. It was RNA transcripts that yielded the amplified TCR beta CDR3 regions. HTBI primers were employed in a first-round RT-PCR of the TCR CDR3. TCRdb recomputed calls from the multiplex PCR reads with MiXCR, one row per CDR3 protein. The sample carries about 700,000 distinct CDR3 sequences, over 40% recorded once. Sequencing was performed on peripheral blood or thyroid tissue (not recorded which). The receptor set was obtained from an adult man with Graves' disease, either hyperthyroidism or ophthalmopathy (not recorded which).

This rearrangement joins TRBV2 to TRBJ2-2, with a weak D call TRBD1 (6 bases). Trimming removed 3 bases at V and 6 bases at J, with 17 bases between. Germline CDR1 reads SNHLY; CDR2 reads FYNNEI. This CDR3 spans 16 amino acids. The chain's CDR3 is CASSDSRGIFAGELFF. For the CDR3, the DNA is TGTGCCAGCAGTGACTCCAGGGGAATTTTCGCCGGGGAGCTGTTTTTT.

CDR3 region: CASSLQVVQYF. The CDR3 DNA is TGTGCCAGCAGCCTACAGGTTGTGCAGTACTTC. The chain joins TRBV2 to TRBJ2-7; D might be TRBD1 (5 bases). Germline CDR1 reads SNHLY; CDR2 reads FYNNEI. This CDR3 region has 11 residues. Trimming left V 6 bases short and J 9 bases short, with 12 bases between.

This clonotype was counted many times. This chain uses TRBV10-2 with TRBJ1-1, with no clear D. Germline CDR1 is WSHSY and CDR2 is SAAADI. The V end was cut by 0 bases, the J end by 7 bases, with 6 bases between. The CDR3 contains 12 residues. As DNA, the CDR3 is TGCGCCAGCAGTGAGTCGAGACTTGAAGCTTTCTTT. As protein: CASSESRLEAFF.

This clonotype was detected only a few times. V is TRBV12-3 or TRBV12-4 and J is TRBJ1-2; no firm D call. The CDR3 totals 14 residues. V lost 5 bases to trimming and J lost 8 bases, with 18 bases between them. CDR3 sequence (DNA): TGTGCCAGCAGTCCAAGTTTCGCGGGAACCGGCTACACCTTC. This encodes CASSPSFAGTGYTF.

The gene calls are TRBV9 and TRBJ1-1, with D uncertain. The germline V and J ends were trimmed by 4 bases and 1 base, with 14 bases remaining between them. From germline, CDR1 is SGDLS and CDR2 YYNGEE. This CDR3 is 15 amino acids long. CDR3 protein: CASSSRHGRNTEAFF. CDR3 nucleotides: TGTGCCAGCAGCTCTCGACATGGGAGGAACACTGAAGCTTTCTTT.

The rearrangement joins TRBV20-1 to TRBJ1-2, with 7 bases fitting TRBD1. Trimming cost V 6 bases and J 0 bases; bases outside gene matches: 4. CDR3 length equals 13 residues. CDR1 DFQATT and CDR2 SNEGSKA come from the germline V gene (reference sequence). The DNA for the CDR3 is TGCAGTGCCGACAGGGAGGCTAACTATGGCTACACCTTC. Amino acid sequence: CSADREANYGYTF.

This clonotype was detected ten times or more. The chain couples TRBV2 to TRBJ2-7; TRBD1 matches 7 bases. This CDR3 is built from 14 residues. Germline lookup yields CDR1 SNHLY and CDR2 FYNNEI. The ends lost 2 bases at V and 12 bases at J; junction bases unmatched: 13. CDR3 DNA: TGTGCCAGCAGTGAACAGGGGGATTTTGCCCGTAGGTACTTC. This sequence encodes CASSEQGDFARRYF.

This clonotype turned up a few times. This chain connects TRBV19 to TRBJ1-6; D may be TRBD1 (5 bases). Germline V gene lookup returns CDR1 LNHDA and CDR2 SQIVND (reference sequence). This CDR3 has 14 amino acids. The germline V and J ends were trimmed by 2 bases and 10 bases, with 12 bases remaining between them. The CDR3 DNA reads as TGTGCCAGTAGTATATTGGGGGTCGCCTCACCCCTCCACTTT. Encoded protein: CASSILGVASPLHF.

This clonotype was picked up many times. The CDR3 loop reads CAISRTGGRSYEQYF. CDR3 coding DNA: TGTGCCATCAGTCGGACAGGGGGCCGTTCCTACGAGCAGTACTTC. The J gene is TRBJ2-7, the V gene TRBV10-3; the match to TRBD1 covers 11 bases. Germline V gene sequence: CDR1 ENHRY, CDR2 SYGVKD. CDR3 length: 15 amino acids. Trimming at V came to 5 bases and at J to 1 base, leaving 4 bases not matched to a gene.

The rearrangement joins TRBV10-2 to TRBJ1-1, with D unresolved. Germline lookup yields CDR1 WSHSY and CDR2 SAAADI. The V end was cut by 8 bases, the J end by 1 base, with 8 bases between. The CDR3 spans 12 residues. The DNA for the CDR3 is TGCGCCAGCGAGTCGGAGAACACTGAAGCTTTCTTT. It translates to CASESENTEAFF.

V usage is TRBV20-1 and J usage is TRBJ1-6; possibly TRBD1 for D (5 bases). The length of the CDR3 is 13 residues. The germline V gene encodes CDR1 DFQATT and CDR2 SNEGSKA (reference sequence). V lost 5 bases, J lost 7 bases, and 12 bases lay in between. The CDR3 coding sequence is TGCAGTGCTCGATGGGGGAGCAATTCACCCCTCCACTTT. Translating it yields CSARWGSNSPLHF.

This rearrangement joins TRBV12-3 or TRBV12-4 to TRBJ1-2; D is perhaps TRBD1 (5 bases). The CDR3 is 15 residues long. Trimming took off 7 bases at V and 7 bases at J, with 22 bases between the two ends. The CDR3 here is CASNSPRTRGRGYTF. The CDR3 nucleotides are TGTGCCAGCAATAGCCCTCGGACCCGGGGCCGTGGCTACACCTTC.

This clonotype was detected many times. This chain connects TRBV7-8 to TRBJ2-5, with TRBD1 identical over 8 bases. The CDR3 has 15 residues. Germline CDR1 reads SGHVS; CDR2 reads FQNEAQ. The V and J ends lost 2 bases and 1 base, in that order; junction bases with no gene match: 3. The DNA for the CDR3 is TGTGCCAGCAGCTTACCAGGGACAGGCCAAGAGACCCAGTACTTC. Its protein product is CASSLPGTGQETQYF.

This clonotype was seen ten or more times. The junction shows a germline mismatch at one end, possibly a read error. CDR3 region: CASREGQMSSYNSPLHF. In DNA, the CDR3 is TGTGCCAGCAGAGAAGGACAGATGAGCTCCTATAATTCACCCCTCCACTTT. The chain is built from TRBV2 and TRBJ1-6, with a tentative D call TRBD1 (6 bases). The germline CDR1 and CDR2 sequences are SNHLY and FYNNEI. CDR3 size: 17 residues.

This clonotype was found many times. The chain joins TRBV20-1 to TRBJ1-6, with D unclear. Trimming cost V 6 bases and J 10 bases, with 19 bases left between them. This CDR3 has 14 amino acids. Germline V gene lookup returns CDR1 DFQATT and CDR2 SNEGSKA (reference sequence). The CDR3 spells CSARPSGSHSPLHF. CDR3 sequence (DNA): TGCAGTGCCAGGCCTTCGGGTTCTCACTCACCCCTCCACTTT.

CDR3 nucleotides: TGTGCCAGCAGCTTAGCGCCGAATTCAGGGTCTGCTCAGCCCCAGCATTTT. Translated, it gives CASSLAPNSGSAQPQHF. This sequence joins TRBV7-9 and TRBJ1-5, with a possible D match to TRBD1 (5 bases). In germline, CDR1 is SEHNR, CDR2 FQNEAQ (reference sequence). This CDR3 has 17 amino acids. The V gene lost 0 bases and the J gene lost 6 bases, with 18 bases spanning the gap.

In this sample, this clonotype turned up a few times. DNA for the CDR3: TGTGCCAGCAGCCCATACAGGGAAAGTGGCTACACCTTC. It codes for CASSPYRESGYTF. This chain joins TRBV7-2 and TRBJ1-2; a possible D gene is TRBD1 (6 bases). The V end was cut by 5 bases, the J end by 7 bases, with 14 bases between. Germline CDR1 and CDR2: SGHTA and FQGNSA. This CDR3 region has 13 residues.

This clonotype was found many times. This sequence joins TRBV10-3 and TRBJ1-5, with 9 nucleotides matching TRBD1. CDR3 size: 13 residues. Germline-derived CDR1 and CDR2 are ENHRY and SYGVKD. V trimming: 8 bases; J trimming: 2 bases; junction bases outside the gene matches: 1. CDR3 region: CAIGDRGNQPQHF. The CDR3 bases are TGTGCCATCGGGGACAGGGGCAATCAGCCCCAGCATTTT.

The table lists this clonotype with many counts. The chain employs TRBV13 and TRBJ1-2; 7 nucleotides line up with TRBD1. The junction had 3 bases not matched to a gene; V was cut back by 8 bases and J by 0 bases. The CDR3 runs to 13 residues. Germline CDR1 reads PRHDT; CDR2 reads FYEKMQ (reference sequence). This chain's CDR3 is CASAGTANYGYTF. The CDR3 DNA sequence: TGTGCCAGCGCCGGGACAGCTAACTATGGCTACACCTTC. The full variable domain, its missing parts supplied by reference TRBV13 and TRBJ1-2, is AAGVIQSPRHLIKEKRETATLKCYPIPRHDTVYWYQQGPGQDPQFLISFYEKMQSDKGSIPDRFSAQQFSDYHSELNMSSLELGDSALYFCASAGTANYGYTFGSGTRLTVV.

This clonotype was counted ten times or more. This sequence joins TRBV29-1 and TRBJ1-1; possible D gene TRBD1, 6 bases. This CDR3 region has 13 residues. Trimming shortened V by 4 bases and J by 1 base, and 10 bases separated the two germline ends. Germline V gives CDR1 SQVTM, CDR2 ANQGSEA. The CDR3 DNA is TGCAGCGTTGTCGGGACACCGAACACTGAAGCTTTCTTT. It is translated as CSVVGTPNTEAFF. Full variable domain (rest looked up from reference TRBV29-1 and TRBJ1-1): SAVISQKPSRDICQRGTSLTIQCQVDSQVTMMFWYRQQPGQSLTLIATANQGSEATYESGFVIDKFPISRPNLTFSTLTVSNMSPEDSSIYLCSVVGTPNTEAFFGQGTRLTVV.